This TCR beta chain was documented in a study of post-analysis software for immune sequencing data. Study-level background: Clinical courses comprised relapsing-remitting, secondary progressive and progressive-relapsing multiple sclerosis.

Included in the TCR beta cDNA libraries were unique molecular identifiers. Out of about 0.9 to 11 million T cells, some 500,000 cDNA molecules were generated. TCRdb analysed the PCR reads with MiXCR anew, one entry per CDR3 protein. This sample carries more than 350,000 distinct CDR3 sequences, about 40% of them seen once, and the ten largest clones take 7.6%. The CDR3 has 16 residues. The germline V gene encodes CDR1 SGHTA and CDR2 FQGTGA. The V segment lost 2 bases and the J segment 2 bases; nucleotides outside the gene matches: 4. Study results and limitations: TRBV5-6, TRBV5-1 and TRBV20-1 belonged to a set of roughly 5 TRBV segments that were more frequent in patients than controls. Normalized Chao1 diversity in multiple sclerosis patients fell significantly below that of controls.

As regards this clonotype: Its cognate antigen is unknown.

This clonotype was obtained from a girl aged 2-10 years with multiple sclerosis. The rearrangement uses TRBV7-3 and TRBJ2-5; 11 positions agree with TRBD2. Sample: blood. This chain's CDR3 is CASSLGTSGGQETQYF. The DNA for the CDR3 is TGTGCCAGCAGCTTAGGGACTAGCGGAGGACAAGAGACCCAGTACTTC.